This TCR beta chain was sequenced in a study of T cells in localized non-small cell lung cancer. Worth noting for this clone: Its target is not known.

Overall study findings and caveats: Uninvolved adjacent lung, not tumor, had the highest T cell clonality.

TCRdb's copy holds only in-frame clones and misses some; the assay was immunoSEQ multiplex PCR. The sample carries about 15,000 clones, around 83% recorded once. This CDR3 comprises 14 residues. The germline V gene has CDR1 SGHDN and CDR2 FVKESK. V was clipped by 4 bases and J by 6 bases; unmatched bases: 9. The sample in question was peripheral blood, obtained before any cancer treatment. V gene TRBV14 combines with J gene TRBJ2-7, with TRBD1 identical over 7 bases. The source of this sequence is a female donor older than 55 with stage I squamous cell lung carcinoma. The CDR3 DNA sequence: TGTGCCAGCAGCCTTCGACAGGGTGACGGCGAGCAGTACTTC. Translating it yields CASSLRQGDGEQYF.